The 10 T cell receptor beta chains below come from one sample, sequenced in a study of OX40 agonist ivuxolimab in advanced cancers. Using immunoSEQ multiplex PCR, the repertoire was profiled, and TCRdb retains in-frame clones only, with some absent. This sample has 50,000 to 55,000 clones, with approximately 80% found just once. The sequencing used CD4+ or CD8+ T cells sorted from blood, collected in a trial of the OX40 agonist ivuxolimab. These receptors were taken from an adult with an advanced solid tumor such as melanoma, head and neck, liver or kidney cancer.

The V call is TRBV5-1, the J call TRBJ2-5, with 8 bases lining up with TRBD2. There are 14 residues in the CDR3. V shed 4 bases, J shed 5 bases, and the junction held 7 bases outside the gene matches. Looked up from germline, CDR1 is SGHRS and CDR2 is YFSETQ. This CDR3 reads CASSRAGRDETQYF. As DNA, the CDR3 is TGCGCCAGCAGCAGGGCCGGGAGGGATGAGACCCAGTACTTC.

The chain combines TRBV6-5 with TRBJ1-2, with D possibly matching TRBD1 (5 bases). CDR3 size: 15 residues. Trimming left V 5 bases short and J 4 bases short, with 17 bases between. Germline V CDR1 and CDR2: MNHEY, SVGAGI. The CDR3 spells CASSTRQRGAYGYTF. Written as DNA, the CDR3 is TGTGCCAGCAGTACCCGACAGAGAGGGGCCTATGGCTACACCTTC.

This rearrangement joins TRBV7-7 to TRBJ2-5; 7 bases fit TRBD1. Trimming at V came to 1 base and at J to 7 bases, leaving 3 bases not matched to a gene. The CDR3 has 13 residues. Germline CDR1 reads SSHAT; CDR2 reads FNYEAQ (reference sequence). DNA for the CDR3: TGTGCCAGCAGCTTAGAAAGGGGGCGGACCCAGTACTTC. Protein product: CASSLERGRTQYF.

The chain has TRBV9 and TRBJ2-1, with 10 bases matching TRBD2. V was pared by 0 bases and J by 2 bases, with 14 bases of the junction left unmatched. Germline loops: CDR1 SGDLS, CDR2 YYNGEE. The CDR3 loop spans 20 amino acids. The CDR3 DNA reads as TGTGCCAGCAGCGTAGCTTCGGGGTCAAGCGGGAGGGCCCCCTACAATGAGCAGTTCTTC. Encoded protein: CASSVASGSSGRAPYNEQFF.

CDR3 in amino acids: CASSLRLAGIYEQYF. Written as DNA, the CDR3 is TGTGCCAGCAGCTTGAGACTAGCGGGGATCTACGAGCAGTACTTC. The rearrangement joins TRBV11-2 to TRBJ2-7; 11 bases line up with TRBD2. Unmatched junction bases numbered 4, after V lost 3 bases and J lost 3 bases. CDR1 and CDR2 from the germline V gene are SGHAT and FQNNGV. The CDR3 spans 15 residues.

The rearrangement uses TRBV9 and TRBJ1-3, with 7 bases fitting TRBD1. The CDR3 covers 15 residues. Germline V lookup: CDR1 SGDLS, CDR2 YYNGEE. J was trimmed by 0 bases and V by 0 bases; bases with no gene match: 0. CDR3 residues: CASSVGDSSGNTIYF. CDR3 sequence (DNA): TGTGCCAGCAGCGTAGGGGACAGCTCTGGAAACACCATATATTTT.

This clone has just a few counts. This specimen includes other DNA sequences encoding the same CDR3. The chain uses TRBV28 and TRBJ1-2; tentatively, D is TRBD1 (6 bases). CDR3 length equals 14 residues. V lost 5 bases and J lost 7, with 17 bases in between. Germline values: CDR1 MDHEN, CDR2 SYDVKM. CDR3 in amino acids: CASSLGGRRGGYTF. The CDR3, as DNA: TGTGCCAGCAGTCTAGGGGGTCGCAGGGGTGGCTACACCTTC.

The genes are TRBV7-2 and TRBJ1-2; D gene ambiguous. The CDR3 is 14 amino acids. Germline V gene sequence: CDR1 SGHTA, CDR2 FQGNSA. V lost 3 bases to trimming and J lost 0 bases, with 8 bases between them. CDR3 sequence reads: CASSFLTTNYGYTF. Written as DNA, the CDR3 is TGTGCCAGCAGCTTCCTGACAACTAACTATGGCTACACCTTC.

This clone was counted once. The CDR3 nucleotides are TGTGCCAGTAGTATGGGCCTAGCGGGAGCCGACAATGAGCAGTTCTTC. This gives the protein CASSMGLAGADNEQFF. This chain uses TRBV19 with TRBJ2-1; TRBD2 aligns across 10 bases. This CDR3 is 16 amino acids long. V trimming: 3 bases; J trimming: 5 bases; junction bases outside the gene matches: 7. Germline lookup yields CDR1 LNHDA and CDR2 SQIVND (reference sequence).

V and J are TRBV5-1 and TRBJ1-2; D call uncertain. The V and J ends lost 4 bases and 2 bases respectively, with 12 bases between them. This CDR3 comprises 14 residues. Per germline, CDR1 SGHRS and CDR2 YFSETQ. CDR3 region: CASSSGSSNYGYTF. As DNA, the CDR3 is TGCGCCAGCAGCAGCGGGTCTTCCAACTATGGCTACACCTTC.